This TCR beta chain is drawn from a study of shared clonotypes between healthy human individuals. This clone was observed at least ten times. Its antigen remains unknown. Additional DNA sequences in this sample encode the identical CDR3. V lost 5 bases, J lost 4 bases, and 5 bases stayed unmatched. Germline CDR1 and CDR2: SEHNR and FQNEAQ (reference sequence). The CDR3 covers 14 residues. Overall study findings and caveats: Among several donors, approximately 5% of naive CD4 clonotypes were found in common. In having few donors, the study represented limited genetic and exposure-history diversity. Blood was the sole source, and tissue repertoires probably differ.

The sorted-subset replicate PCRs were given roughly 190 ng DNA, which is tens of thousands of T cell genomes. Assay: immunoSEQ multiplex PCR; the TCRdb copy retains only in-frame clones and omits some. Of about 960,000 clones listed, 60% to 85% were seen once; the top ten hold over 1.3%. This receptor was obtained from a young man in good health. Sequencing was performed on memory CD4+ T cells sorted from blood. Subset indicated: CD45RA-negative fraction. The V and J genes are TRBV7-9 and TRBJ1-1; the match to TRBD1 covers 9 bases. CDR3 sequence: CASSLQGAATEAFF. In DNA, the CDR3 is TGTGCCAGCAGCCTACAGGGGGCGGCCACTGAAGCTTTCTTT.